This entry concerns a single TCR beta chain. Per germline, CDR1 SNHLY and CDR2 FYNNEI. Losses at the gene ends were 4 bases for V and 8 bases for J; bases not matched to a gene: 9. The CDR3 has 14 amino acids. The data originate from a study of blood T cell repertoires in COVID-19. In the original processing: It was from reference gene primer amplification that nucleated cell counts were estimated. Generated by immunoSEQ multiplex PCR, the TCRdb table keeps only in-frame clones and is missing some. That table supplies the V and J calls and clone size; D and trimming were determined from the DNA. The sample has roughly 150,000 clones; roughly nine tenths are singletons.

The chain uses TRBV2 and TRBJ1-2; 8 nucleotides match TRBD1. This TCR derives from a woman aged 70-85 years with acute or convalescent COVID-19. What was sequenced was peripheral blood. The CDR3 loop is CASSGARQGWGYTF. Here the CDR3 DNA reads TGTGCCAGCAGTGGGGCGAGACAGGGGTGGGGCTACACCTTC.